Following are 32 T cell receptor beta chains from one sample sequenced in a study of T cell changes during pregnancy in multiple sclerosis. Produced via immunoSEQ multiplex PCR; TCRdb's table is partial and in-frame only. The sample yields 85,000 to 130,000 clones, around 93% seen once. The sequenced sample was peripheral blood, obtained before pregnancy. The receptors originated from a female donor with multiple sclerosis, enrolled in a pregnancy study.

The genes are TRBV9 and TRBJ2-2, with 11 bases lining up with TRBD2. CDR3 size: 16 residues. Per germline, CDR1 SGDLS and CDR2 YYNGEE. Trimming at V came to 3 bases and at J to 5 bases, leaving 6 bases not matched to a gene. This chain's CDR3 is CASSATSGSGTGELFF. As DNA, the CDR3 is TGTGCCAGCAGCGCAACTAGCGGGAGTGGTACCGGGGAGCTGTTTTTT.

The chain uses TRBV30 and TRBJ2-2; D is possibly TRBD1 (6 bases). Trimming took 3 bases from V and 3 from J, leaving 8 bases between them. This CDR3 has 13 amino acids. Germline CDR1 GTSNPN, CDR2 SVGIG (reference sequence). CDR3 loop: CAWRQGDTGELFF. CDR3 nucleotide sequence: TGTGCCTGGAGACAGGGAGACACCGGGGAGCTGTTTTTT.

In DNA form, the CDR3 reads TGTGCCAGCAAAAGGGGCACTGAAGCTTTCTTT. It yields the protein CASKRGTEAFF. This chain joins TRBV19 and TRBJ1-1; TRBD1 might be the D (5 bases). Looked up from germline, CDR1 is LNHDA and CDR2 is SQIVND (reference sequence). The CDR3 runs 11 residues. The germline V and J ends were trimmed by 9 bases and 4 bases, with 9 bases remaining between them.

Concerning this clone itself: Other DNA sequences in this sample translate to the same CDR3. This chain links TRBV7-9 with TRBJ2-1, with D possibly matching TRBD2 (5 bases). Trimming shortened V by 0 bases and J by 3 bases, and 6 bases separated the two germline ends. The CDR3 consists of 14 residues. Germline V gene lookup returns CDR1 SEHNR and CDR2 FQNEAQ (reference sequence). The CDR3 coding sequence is TGTGCCAGCAGCTTAGCAGGGAGCTACAATGAGCAGTTCTTC. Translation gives CASSLAGSYNEQFF.

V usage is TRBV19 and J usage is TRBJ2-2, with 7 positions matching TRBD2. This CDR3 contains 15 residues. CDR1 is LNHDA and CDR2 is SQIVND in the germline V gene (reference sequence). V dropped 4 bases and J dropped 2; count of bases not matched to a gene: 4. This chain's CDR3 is CASSRLAVNTGELFF. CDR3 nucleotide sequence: TGTGCCAGTAGTAGACTAGCTGTAAACACCGGGGAGCTGTTTTTT.

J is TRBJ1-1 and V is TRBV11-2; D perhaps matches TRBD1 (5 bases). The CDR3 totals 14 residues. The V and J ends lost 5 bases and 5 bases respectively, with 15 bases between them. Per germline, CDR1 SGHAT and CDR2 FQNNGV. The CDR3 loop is CASSRQQRGTEAFF. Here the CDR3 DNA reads TGTGCCAGCAGCCGTCAACAGCGGGGGACTGAAGCTTTCTTT.

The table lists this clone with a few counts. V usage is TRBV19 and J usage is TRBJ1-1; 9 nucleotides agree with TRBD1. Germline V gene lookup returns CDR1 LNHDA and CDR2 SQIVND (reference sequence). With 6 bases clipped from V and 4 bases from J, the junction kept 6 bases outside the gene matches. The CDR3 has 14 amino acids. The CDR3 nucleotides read TGTGCCAGTAGGACCGGGACAGGGAGCACTGAAGCTTTCTTT. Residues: CASRTGTGSTEAFF.

The CDR3, as DNA: TGTGCCAGCAGTTTTCTGGGACAGGGGGACAATGAGCAGTTCTTC. It specifies CASSFLGQGDNEQFF. The chain employs TRBV27 and TRBJ2-1; the match to TRBD1 covers 11 bases. J lost 5 bases, V lost 3 bases, and 3 bases had no gene match. The CDR3 totals 15 residues. Germline values: CDR1 MNHEY, CDR2 SMNVEV (reference sequence).

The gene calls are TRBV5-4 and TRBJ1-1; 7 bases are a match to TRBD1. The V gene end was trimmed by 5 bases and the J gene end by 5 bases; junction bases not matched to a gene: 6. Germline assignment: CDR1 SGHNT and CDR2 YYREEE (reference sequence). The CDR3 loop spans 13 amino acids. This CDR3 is CASRDRTGTEAFF. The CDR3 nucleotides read TGTGCCAGCAGGGACAGGACCGGAACTGAAGCTTTCTTT.

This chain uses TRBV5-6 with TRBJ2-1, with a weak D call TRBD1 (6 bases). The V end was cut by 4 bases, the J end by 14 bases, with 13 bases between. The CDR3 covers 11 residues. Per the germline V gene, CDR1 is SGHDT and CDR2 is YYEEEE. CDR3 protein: CASSDVRQEFF. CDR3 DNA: TGTGCCAGCAGCGACGTTCGACAGGAGTTCTTC. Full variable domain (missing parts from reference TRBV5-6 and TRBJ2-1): DAGVTQSPTHLIKTRGQQVTLRCSPKSGHDTVSWYQQALGQGPQFIFQYYEEEERQRGNFPDRFSGHQFPNYSSELNVNALLLGDSALYLCASSDVRQEFFGPGTRLTVL.

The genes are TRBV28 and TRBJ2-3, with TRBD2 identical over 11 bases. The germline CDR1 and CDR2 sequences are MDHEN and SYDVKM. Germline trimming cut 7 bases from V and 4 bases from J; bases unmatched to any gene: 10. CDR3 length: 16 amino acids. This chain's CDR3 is CASTTEGLAASDTQYF. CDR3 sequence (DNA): TGTGCCAGCACCACCGAGGGACTAGCGGCCTCAGATACGCAGTATTTT. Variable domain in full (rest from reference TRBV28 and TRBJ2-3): DVKVTQSSRYLVKRTGEKVFLECVQDMDHENMFWYRQDPGLGLRLIYFSYDVKMKEKGDIPEGYSVSREKKERFSLILESASTNQTSMYLCASTTEGLAASDTQYFGPGTRLTVL.

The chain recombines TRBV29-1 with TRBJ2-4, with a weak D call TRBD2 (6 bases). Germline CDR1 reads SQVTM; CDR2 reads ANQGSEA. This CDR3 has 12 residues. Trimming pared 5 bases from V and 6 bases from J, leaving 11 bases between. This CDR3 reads CSVKFSGNIQYF. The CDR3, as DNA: TGCAGCGTTAAATTTAGCGGAAACATTCAGTACTTC.

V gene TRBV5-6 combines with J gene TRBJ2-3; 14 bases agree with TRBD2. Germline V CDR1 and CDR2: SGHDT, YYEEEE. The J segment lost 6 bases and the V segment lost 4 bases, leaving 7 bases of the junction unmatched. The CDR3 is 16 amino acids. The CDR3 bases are TGTGCCAGCAGCCTGGGACTAGCGGGAGACGCTGATACGCAGTATTTT. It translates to CASSLGLAGDADTQYF.

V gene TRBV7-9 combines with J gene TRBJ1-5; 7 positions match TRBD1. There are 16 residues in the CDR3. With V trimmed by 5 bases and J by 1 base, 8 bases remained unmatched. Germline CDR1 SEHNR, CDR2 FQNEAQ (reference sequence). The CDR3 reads CASSRRQGGSNQPQHF. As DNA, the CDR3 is TGTGCCAGCAGCAGGCGACAGGGCGGGAGCAATCAGCCCCAGCATTTT.

CDR3 DNA: TGCGCCAGCAGTAGCATGGGACTAGCGGCCGGGGAGCTGTTTTTT. Protein sequence: CASSSMGLAAGELFF. The chain is built from TRBV10-2 and TRBJ2-2; 11 bases are a match to TRBD2. Germline CDR1 and CDR2: WSHSY and SAAADI. The CDR3 consists of 15 residues. J lost 6 bases, V lost 5 bases, and 5 bases had no gene match.

This chain's CDR3 is CASSLVGQDEQYF. CDR3 coding DNA: TGCGCCAGCAGCTTGGTCGGACAGGACGAGCAGTACTTC. The V gene is TRBV5-1, the J gene TRBJ2-7; TRBD1 matches at 7 bases. CDR1 SGHRS and CDR2 YFSETQ come from the germline V gene. This CDR3 region has 13 residues. The V gene end was trimmed by 0 bases and the J gene end by 5 bases; junction bases not matched to a gene: 2.

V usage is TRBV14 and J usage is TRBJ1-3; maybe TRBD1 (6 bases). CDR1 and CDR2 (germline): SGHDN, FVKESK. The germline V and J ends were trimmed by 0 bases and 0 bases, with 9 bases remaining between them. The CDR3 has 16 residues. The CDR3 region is CASSQDRGRSGNTIYF. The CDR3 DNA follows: TGTGCCAGCAGCCAAGACAGGGGTCGCTCTGGAAACACCATATATTTT.

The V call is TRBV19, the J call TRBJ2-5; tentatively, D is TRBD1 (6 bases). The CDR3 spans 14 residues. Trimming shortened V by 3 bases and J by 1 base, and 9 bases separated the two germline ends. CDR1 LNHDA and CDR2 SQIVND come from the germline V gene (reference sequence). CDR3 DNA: TGTGCCAGTAGTATTAACAGGGTCCAAGAGACCCAGTACTTC. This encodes CASSINRVQETQYF.

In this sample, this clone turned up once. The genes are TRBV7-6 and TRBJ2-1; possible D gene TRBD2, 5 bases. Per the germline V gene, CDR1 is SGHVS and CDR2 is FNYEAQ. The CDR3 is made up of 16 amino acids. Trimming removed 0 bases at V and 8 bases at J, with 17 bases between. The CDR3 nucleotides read TGTGCCAGCAGCTTAGCCGTCAGCGAGACTATTGATGAGCAGTTCTTC. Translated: CASSLAVSETIDEQFF.

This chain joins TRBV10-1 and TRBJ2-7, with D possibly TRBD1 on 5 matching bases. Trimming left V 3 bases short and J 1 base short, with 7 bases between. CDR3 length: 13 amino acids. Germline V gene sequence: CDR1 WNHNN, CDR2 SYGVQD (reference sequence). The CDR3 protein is CASSDRVSYEQYF. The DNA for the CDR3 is TGCGCCAGCAGTGACAGGGTATCCTACGAGCAGTACTTC.

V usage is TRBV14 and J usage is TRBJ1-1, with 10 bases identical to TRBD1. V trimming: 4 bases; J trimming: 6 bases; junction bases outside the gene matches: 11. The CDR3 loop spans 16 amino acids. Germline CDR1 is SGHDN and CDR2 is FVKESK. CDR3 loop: CASSRRDRGPGAEAFF. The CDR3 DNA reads TGTGCCAGCAGCCGTCGGGACAGGGGCCCCGGGGCTGAAGCTTTCTTT.

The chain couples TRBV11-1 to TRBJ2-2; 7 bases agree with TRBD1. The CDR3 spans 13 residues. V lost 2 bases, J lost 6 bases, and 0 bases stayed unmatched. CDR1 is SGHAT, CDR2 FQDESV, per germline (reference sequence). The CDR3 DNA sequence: TGTGCCAGCAGCTTAAGGGGGCCCGGGGAGCTGTTTTTT. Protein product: CASSLRGPGELFF.

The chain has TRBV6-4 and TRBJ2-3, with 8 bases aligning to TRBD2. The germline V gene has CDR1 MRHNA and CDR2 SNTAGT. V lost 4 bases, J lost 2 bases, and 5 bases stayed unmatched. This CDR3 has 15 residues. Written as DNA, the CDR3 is TGTGCCAGCAGTGTAACTAGCGGAACCACAGATACGCAGTATTTT. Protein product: CASSVTSGTTDTQYF.

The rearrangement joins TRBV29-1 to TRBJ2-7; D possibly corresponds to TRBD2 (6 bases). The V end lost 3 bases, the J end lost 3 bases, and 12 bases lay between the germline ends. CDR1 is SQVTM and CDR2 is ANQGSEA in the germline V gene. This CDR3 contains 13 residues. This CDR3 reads CSVEGLGNYEQYF. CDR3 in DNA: TGCAGCGTTGAGGGACTGGGTAACTACGAGCAGTACTTC.

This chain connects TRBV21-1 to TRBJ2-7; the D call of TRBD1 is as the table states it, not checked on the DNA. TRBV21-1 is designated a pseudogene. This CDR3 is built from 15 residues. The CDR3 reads CASSKSRTGVYEQYF. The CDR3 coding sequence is TGTGCCAGCAGCAAATCGCGGACAGGCGTCTACGAGCAGTACTTC.

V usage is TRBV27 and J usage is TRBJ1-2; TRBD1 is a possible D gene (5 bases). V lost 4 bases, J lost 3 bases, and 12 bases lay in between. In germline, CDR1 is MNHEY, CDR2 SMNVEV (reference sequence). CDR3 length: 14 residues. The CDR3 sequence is CASSSSGGDYGYTF. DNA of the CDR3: TGTGCCAGCAGTTCTTCCGGGGGGGACTATGGCTACACCTTC.

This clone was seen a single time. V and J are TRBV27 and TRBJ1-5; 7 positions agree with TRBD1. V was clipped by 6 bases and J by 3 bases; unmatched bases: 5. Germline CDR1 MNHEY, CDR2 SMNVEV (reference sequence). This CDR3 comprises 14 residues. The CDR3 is CASSYRGTNQPQHF. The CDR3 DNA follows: TGTGCCAGCAGCTACAGGGGTACCAATCAGCCCCAGCATTTT.

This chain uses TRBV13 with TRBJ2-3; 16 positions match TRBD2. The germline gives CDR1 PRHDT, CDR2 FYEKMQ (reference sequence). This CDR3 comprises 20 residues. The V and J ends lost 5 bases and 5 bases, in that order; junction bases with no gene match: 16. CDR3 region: CASSTSSGTSGRALVDTQYF. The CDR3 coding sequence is TGTGCCAGCAGCACATCATCCGGGACTAGCGGGAGGGCCTTGGTAGATACGCAGTATTTT. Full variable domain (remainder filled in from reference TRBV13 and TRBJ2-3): AAGVIQSPRHLIKEKRETATLKCYPIPRHDTVYWYQQGPGQDPQFLISFYEKMQSDKGSIPDRFSAQQFSDYHSELNMSSLELGDSALYFCASSTSSGTSGRALVDTQYFGPGTRLTVL.

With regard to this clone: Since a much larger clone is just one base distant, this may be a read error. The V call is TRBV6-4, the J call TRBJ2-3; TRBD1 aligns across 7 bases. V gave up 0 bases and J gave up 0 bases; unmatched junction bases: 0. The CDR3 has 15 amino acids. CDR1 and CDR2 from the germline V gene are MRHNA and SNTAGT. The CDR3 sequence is CASSDSTGSTDTQYF. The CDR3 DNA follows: TGTGCCAGCAGTGACTCGACAGGGAGCACAGATACGCAGTATTTT.

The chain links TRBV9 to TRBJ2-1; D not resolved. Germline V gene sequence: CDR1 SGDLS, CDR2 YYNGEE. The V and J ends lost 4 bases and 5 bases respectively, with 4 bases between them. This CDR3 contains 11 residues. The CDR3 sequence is CASSQDNEQFF. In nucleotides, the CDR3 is TGTGCCAGCAGCCAGGACAATGAGCAGTTCTTC.

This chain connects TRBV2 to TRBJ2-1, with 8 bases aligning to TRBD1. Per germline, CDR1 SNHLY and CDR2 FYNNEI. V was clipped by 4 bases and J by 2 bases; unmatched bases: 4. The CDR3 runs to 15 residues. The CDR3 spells CASSGRQGTYNEQFF. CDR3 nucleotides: TGTGCCAGCAGTGGCAGACAGGGGACCTACAATGAGCAGTTCTTC.

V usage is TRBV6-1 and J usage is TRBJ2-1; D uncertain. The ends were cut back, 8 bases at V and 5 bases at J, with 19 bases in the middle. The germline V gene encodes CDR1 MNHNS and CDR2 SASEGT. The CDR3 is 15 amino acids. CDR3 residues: CASGGIGPPNNEQFF. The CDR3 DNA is TGTGCCAGCGGCGGAATAGGCCCCCCAAACAATGAGCAGTTCTTC.